This entry lists 27 T cell receptor beta chains sequenced from one sample in a study of control samples from healthy donors and cancer patients. The protocol was immunoSEQ multiplex PCR, while the TCRdb copy is restricted to in-frame clones and leaves out a portion. Of about 130,000 clones listed, roughly 94% are singletons. The sample was PBMCs. The receptors here all came from a man between 60 and 75 years old with colorectal cancer.

The genes are TRBV6-5 and TRBJ1-2; D gene uncertain. Trimming left V 2 bases short and J 0 bases short, with 13 bases between. Germline CDR1 is MNHEY and CDR2 is SVGAGI. CDR3 length equals 16 residues. The CDR3 nucleotides are TGTGCCAGCAGTTACGTCCTCGGTGGGGCTAACTATGGCTACACCTTC. Protein product: CASSYVLGGANYGYTF.

The rearrangement joins TRBV5-6 to TRBJ1-1, with D possibly being TRBD1 (6 bases). Looked up from germline, CDR1 is SGHDT and CDR2 is YYEEEE. V shed 4 bases and J shed 0 bases, with 13 bases lying between them. This CDR3 spans 15 amino acids. CDR3 residues: CASSHVDRVNTEAFF. The CDR3 DNA reads TGTGCCAGCAGCCACGTGGACAGAGTGAACACTGAAGCTTTCTTT.

V gene TRBV7-9 combines with J gene TRBJ2-5; 11 bases are a match to TRBD1. With V trimmed by 5 bases and J by 8 bases, 7 bases remained unmatched. CDR3 length equals 14 residues. Germline values: CDR1 SEHNR, CDR2 FQNEAQ (reference sequence). CDR3 nucleotide sequence: TGTGCCAGCAGCCGGACAGGGGGCGAAGTAACCCAGTACTTC. Residues: CASSRTGGEVTQYF.

The gene calls are TRBV6-1 and TRBJ2-1; D is ambiguous. The CDR3 length is 11 residues. V was cut by 2 bases and J by 8 bases, with 4 bases left in between. The germline V gene has CDR1 MNHNS and CDR2 SASEGT. The CDR3: CASSERDEQFF. For the CDR3, the DNA is TGTGCCAGCAGTGAAAGGGATGAGCAGTTCTTC.

This chain connects TRBV5-1 to TRBJ1-4; possible D gene TRBD1, 5 bases. Germline CDR1 and CDR2: SGHRS and YFSETQ. The CDR3 consists of 14 residues. V was pared by 2 bases and J by 0 bases, with 5 bases between. The CDR3 DNA follows: TGCGCCAGCAGCTTAGGGGCAACTAATGAAAAACTGTTTTTT. Amino acid sequence: CASSLGATNEKLFF.

This clone was detected only once. At one of its ends the junction is not consistent with the germline gene, which may arise from a read error. J is TRBJ1-2 and V is TRBV6-1, with 7 bases aligning to TRBD1. This CDR3 contains 16 residues. CDR1 and CDR2 from the germline V gene are MNHNS and SASEGT. The CDR3 region is CASTETLTGDAYGYTF. CDR3 in DNA: TGTGCCAGCACTGAAACTCTTACAGGGGACGCCTATGGCTACACCTTC.

The gene calls are TRBV3-1 (or the pseudogene TRBV3-2) and TRBJ2-5, with TRBD2 identical over 8 bases. CDR1 LGHDT and CDR2 YNNKEL come from the germline V gene (reference sequence). This CDR3 is 15 amino acids long. V lost 4 bases to trimming and J lost 3 bases; unmatched junction nucleotides: 7. The CDR3 here is CASSLGSGDEETQYF. The CDR3 DNA follows: TGTGCCAGCAGCCTCGGTAGCGGGGACGAAGAGACCCAGTACTTC.

CDR3 coding DNA: TGTGCCAGCAGCGCTAGGGGAGGGGGCCAAGAGACCCAGTACTTC. Translated: CASSARGGGQETQYF. The chain combines TRBV7-7 with TRBJ2-5, with a weak D call TRBD2 (7 bases). CDR1 and CDR2 (germline): SSHAT, FNYEAQ (reference sequence). The CDR3 spans 15 residues. Trimming stripped 5 bases from V and 1 base from J, with 14 bases between.

V is TRBV19 and J is TRBJ2-2; TRBD2 is a possible D gene (6 bases). The germline gives CDR1 LNHDA, CDR2 SQIVND (reference sequence). The CDR3 is 16 residues long. The V and J ends lost 10 bases and 2 bases respectively, with 20 bases between them. The CDR3 loop is CATLNPGGANTGELFF. The CDR3 DNA sequence: TGTGCCACCCTAAATCCAGGCGGGGCTAACACCGGGGAGCTGTTTTTT.

The genes are TRBV7-9 and TRBJ1-5, with D tentatively TRBD1 (6 bases). The CDR3 spans 14 residues. Trimming removed 2 bases from V and 5 bases from J, with 10 bases in between. Per germline, CDR1 SEHNR and CDR2 FQNEAQ (reference sequence). The CDR3 spells CASSLSGVDQPQHF. In DNA form, the CDR3 reads TGTGCCAGCAGCTTATCAGGGGTGGATCAGCCCCAGCATTTT.

The chain joins TRBV30 to TRBJ1-2; 10 nucleotides align to TRBD1. CDR1 GTSNPN and CDR2 SVGIG come from the germline V gene (reference sequence). This CDR3 has 13 residues. The V and J ends lost 2 bases and 6 bases, in that order; junction bases with no gene match: 3. The CDR3 loop reads CAWSQGTGDGYTF. In DNA form, the CDR3 reads TGTGCCTGGAGTCAAGGGACAGGGGATGGCTACACCTTC.

This clone was counted between two and nine times. The rearrangement joins TRBV27 to TRBJ2-7, with TRBD2 as a possible D gene (5 bases). The length of the CDR3 is 13 residues. The V and J ends lost 6 bases and 3 bases respectively, with 12 bases between them. In germline, CDR1 is MNHEY, CDR2 SMNVEV (reference sequence). Here the CDR3 DNA reads TGTGCCAGCAGCGGGGTCCTGAACTACGAGCAGTACTTC. Translating gives CASSGVLNYEQYF.

This chain connects TRBV19 to TRBJ2-5; D is uncertain. Per the germline V gene, CDR1 is LNHDA and CDR2 is SQIVND (reference sequence). Trimming shortened V by 0 bases and J by 5 bases, and 13 bases separated the two germline ends. The CDR3 contains 15 residues. CDR3 amino acids: CASSIDGNRVETQYF. CDR3 DNA: TGTGCCAGTAGTATAGATGGGAACAGAGTGGAGACCCAGTACTTC.

The gene calls are TRBV11-2 and TRBJ2-1, with D perhaps being TRBD1 or TRBD2 (5 bases each). Germline assignment: CDR1 SGHAT and CDR2 FQNNGV. Trimming shortened V by 5 bases and J by 10 bases, and 18 bases separated the two germline ends. This CDR3 contains 14 residues. The CDR3 region is CASSPTWGIEEQFF. In DNA form, the CDR3 reads TGTGCCAGCAGCCCGACGTGGGGGATAGAAGAGCAGTTCTTC.

The chain combines TRBV2 with TRBJ2-3, with 8 nucleotides matching TRBD2. CDR1 is SNHLY and CDR2 is FYNNEI in the germline V gene. Germline trimming cut 2 bases from V and 3 bases from J; bases unmatched to any gene: 7. This CDR3 is built from 16 residues. The CDR3 DNA reads as TGTGCCAGCAGTGAATTCGTCGGGGGGGCAACAGATACGCAGTATTTT. Protein: CASSEFVGGATDTQYF.

The chain has TRBV6-5 and TRBJ2-7; 10 positions agree with TRBD1. Trimming cost V 9 bases and J 6 bases; bases outside gene matches: 8. The CDR3 loop spans 13 amino acids. Per the germline V gene, CDR1 is MNHEY and CDR2 is SVGAGI. The CDR3 spells CASTGTGESEQYF. As DNA, the CDR3 is TGTGCCAGTACCGGGACAGGGGAAAGCGAGCAGTACTTC.

This chain joins TRBV5-1 and TRBJ2-7; 9 bases are shared with TRBD1. CDR3 size: 14 residues. Germline values: CDR1 SGHRS, CDR2 YFSETQ. The V segment lost 3 bases and the J segment 4 bases; nucleotides outside the gene matches: 5. The CDR3 protein is CASSWGQGLYEQYF. Written as DNA, the CDR3 is TGCGCCAGCAGCTGGGGACAGGGTTTATACGAGCAGTACTTC.

This chain connects TRBV9 to TRBJ1-1; D is possibly TRBD1 (5 bases). Germline CDR1 SGDLS, CDR2 YYNGEE. The germline V and J ends were trimmed by 3 bases and 1 base, with 13 bases remaining between them. This CDR3 is built from 15 residues. The CDR3 loop is CASSAQGRQNTEAFF. DNA for the CDR3: TGTGCCAGCAGCGCCCAGGGACGGCAGAACACTGAAGCTTTCTTT.

V and J are TRBV2 and TRBJ1-2; D possibly corresponds to TRBD1 (5 bases). Trimming took 4 bases from V and 8 from J, leaving 17 bases between them. This CDR3 has 14 residues. CDR1 and CDR2 from the germline V gene are SNHLY and FYNNEI. The CDR3 DNA is TGTGCCAGCAGTGTAGGCGGGGCTTTAGGGGGCTACACCTTC. Its translation is CASSVGGALGGYTF.

The chain uses TRBV5-8 and TRBJ1-1; D not resolved. The CDR3 covers 11 residues. V was shortened by 1 base and J by 6 bases, with 4 bases between the two germline ends. The germline V gene has CDR1 SGHTS and CDR2 YDEGEE. CDR3 amino acids: CASSLLPEAFF. The CDR3 DNA sequence: TGTGCCAGCAGCTTGCTACCTGAAGCTTTCTTT.

The chain combines TRBV5-4 with TRBJ2-7; 11 bases match TRBD1. The junction had 2 bases not matched to a gene; V was cut back by 4 bases and J by 5 bases. This CDR3 spans 13 amino acids. Germline V CDR1 and CDR2: SGHNT, YYREEE (reference sequence). The CDR3, as DNA: TGTGCCAGCAGCCGGGACAGGGGGGACGAGCAGTACTTC. Its protein is CASSRDRGDEQYF.

This chain uses TRBV18 with TRBJ2-7; possible D gene TRBD2, 6 bases. Germline loops: CDR1 KGHSH, CDR2 LQKENI. This CDR3 is built from 14 residues. The V and J ends lost 0 bases and 5 bases respectively, with 11 bases between them. DNA of the CDR3: TGTGCCAGCTCACCACCGGGGGGTTACGACGAGCAGTACTTC. As protein: CASSPPGGYDEQYF.

The chain links TRBV3-1 (or the pseudogene TRBV3-2) to TRBJ2-7; D tentatively fits TRBD1 or TRBD2 (5 bases each). From germline, CDR1 is LGHDT and CDR2 YNNKEL (reference sequence). The germline V and J ends were trimmed by 4 bases and 7 bases, with 20 bases remaining between them. CDR3 length: 15 residues. In DNA, the CDR3 is TGTGCCAGCAGCCGAGCCCCGGGACCTAATTGGGAGCAGTACTTC. Its translation: CASSRAPGPNWEQYF.

V usage is TRBV5-1 and J usage is TRBJ2-5, with 7 bases matching TRBD1. Per germline, CDR1 SGHRS and CDR2 YFSETQ. The ends lost 5 bases at V and 3 bases at J; junction bases unmatched: 7. This CDR3 is 14 amino acids long. CDR3 in DNA: TGCGCCAGCAGGGGTGGACAGGAGGAAGAGACCCAGTACTTC. Its translation: CASRGGQEEETQYF. The full variable domain, with the rest looked up from reference TRBV5-1 and TRBJ2-5, is KAGVTQTPRYLIKTRGQQVTLSCSPISGHRSVSWYQQTPGQGLQFLFEYFSETQRNKGNFPGRFSGRQFSNSRSEMNVSTLELGDSALYLCASRGGQEEETQYFGPGTRLLVL.

The rearrangement joins TRBV18 to TRBJ1-2, with 8 bases identical to TRBD1. Per the germline V gene, CDR1 is KGHSH and CDR2 is LQKENI. The CDR3 has 19 residues. V lost 1 base to trimming and J lost 6 bases; unmatched junction nucleotides: 19. CDR3 sequence reads: CASSPREVERTGIPDGYTF. The CDR3, as DNA: TGTGCCAGCTCACCACGGGAGGTGGAACGGACAGGGATCCCTGATGGCTACACCTTC.

This clone was picked up one time. V usage is TRBV19 and J usage is TRBJ1-4, with D uncertain. Trimming left V 10 bases short and J 0 bases short, with 9 bases between. Germline loops: CDR1 LNHDA, CDR2 SQIVND (reference sequence). This CDR3 is built from 13 residues. The CDR3 sequence is CATAETTNEKLFF. The CDR3 bases are TGTGCCACCGCTGAGACAACTAATGAAAAACTGTTTTTT.

The chain carries TRBV18 and TRBJ1-5; D is possibly TRBD1 (6 bases). The germline V gene has CDR1 KGHSH and CDR2 LQKENI. Trimming shortened V by 4 bases and J by 7 bases, and 11 bases separated the two germline ends. The CDR3 runs to 13 residues. The CDR3 is CASSRGLGQPQHF. Here the CDR3 DNA reads TGTGCCAGCTCACGGGGGCTTGGGCAGCCCCAGCATTTT.